One and the same sample provided the 14 T cell receptor beta chains below, sequenced in a study of cytomegalovirus exposure and HLA in healthy donors. TCRdb keeps only in-frame clones here, not all; method: immunoSEQ multiplex PCR. The sample has about 150,000 clones; about 80% are singletons. Sequencing was done on a sample of PBMCs. The origin of the receptors is a man aged 25-45 years in good health and CMV-seropositive.

The rearrangement uses TRBV6-4 and TRBJ2-1; 11 bases match TRBD2. Germline V gives CDR1 MRHNA, CDR2 SNTAGT. V shed 2 bases and J 4 bases; nucleotides not matched to a gene: 1. The CDR3 covers 15 residues. CDR3 residues: CASSDTSGSYNEQFF. CDR3 DNA sequence: TGTGCCAGCAGTGACACTAGCGGGAGTTACAATGAGCAGTTCTTC.

This clone appeared a few times. The chain couples TRBV2 to TRBJ1-2; 7 nucleotides match TRBD1. The length of the CDR3 is 13 residues. Germline loops: CDR1 SNHLY, CDR2 FYNNEI. After removal of 4 bases from V and 7 bases from J, the junction contained 6 bases not matched to a gene. CDR3: CASSARGFAGYTF. The CDR3 region has the DNA TGTGCCAGCAGTGCCAGGGGGTTCGCTGGCTACACCTTC.

CDR3 coding DNA: TGTGCCAGCAGCTTACCGGGACAGGCGATTTATGGCTACACCTTC. The encoded protein is CASSLPGQAIYGYTF. The J gene is TRBJ1-2, the V gene TRBV7-8; 8 nucleotides agree with TRBD1. J gave up 5 bases and V 2 bases, and 7 bases lay outside the gene matches. The CDR3 is 15 residues long. Germline loops: CDR1 SGHVS, CDR2 FQNEAQ. Variable domain in full (rest from reference TRBV7-8 and TRBJ1-2): GAGVSQSPRYKVAKRGQDVALRCDPISGHVSLFWYQQALGQGPEFLTYFQNEAQLDKSGLPSDRFFAERPEGSVSTLKIQRTQQEDSAVYLCASSLPGQAIYGYTFGSGTRLTVV.

This clone was detected only once. V usage is TRBV2 and J usage is TRBJ1-2; 7 nucleotides align to TRBD1. With 3 bases clipped from V and 4 bases from J, the junction kept 11 bases outside the gene matches. This CDR3 has 16 residues. Germline CDR1 is SNHLY and CDR2 is FYNNEI. CDR3 in amino acids: CASSELKTGAGYGYTF. The CDR3 DNA is TGTGCCAGCAGTGAGTTGAAAACAGGGGCTGGCTATGGCTACACCTTC.

The chain links TRBV5-1 to TRBJ2-2; 11 nucleotides agree with TRBD2. This CDR3 is 16 amino acids long. The V segment lost 2 bases and the J segment 2 bases; nucleotides outside the gene matches: 2. Per the germline V gene, CDR1 is SGHRS and CDR2 is YFSETQ. CDR3 region: CASSLLAGDNTGELFF. The CDR3 DNA follows: TGCGCCAGCAGCTTACTAGCGGGGGACAACACCGGGGAGCTGTTTTTT.

The CDR3 sequence is CASRLGTGRNEQFF. The CDR3 nucleotides read TGTGCCAGCAGGCTGGGGACAGGGCGCAATGAGCAGTTCTTC. This chain joins TRBV6-5 and TRBJ2-1, with TRBD1 matching 9 bases. Germline-derived CDR1 and CDR2 are MNHEY and SVGAGI. The J segment lost 6 bases and the V segment lost 6 bases, leaving 6 bases of the junction unmatched. The CDR3 is made up of 14 amino acids.

In its sample, this clone was seen once. The chain employs TRBV30 and TRBJ1-1; no definite D call. Trimming stripped 4 bases from V and 0 bases from J, with 12 bases between. This CDR3 contains 14 residues. CDR1 and CDR2 from the germline V gene are GTSNPN and SVGIG (reference sequence). The CDR3 loop reads CAWIAGNLNTEAFF. The CDR3 nucleotides are TGTGCCTGGATAGCCGGGAACCTGAACACTGAAGCTTTCTTT.

V is TRBV6-1 and J is TRBJ2-3, with 7 bases lining up with TRBD1. Trimming took 7 bases from V and 2 from J; bases not matched to a gene: 6. Germline assignment: CDR1 MNHNS and CDR2 SASEGT. This CDR3 region has 14 residues. The CDR3 bases are TGTGCCAGCATCCTACAGGGGACCACAGATACGCAGTATTTT. As protein: CASILQGTTDTQYF.

The chain couples TRBV30 to TRBJ2-3, with 8 bases that match TRBD2. CDR1 and CDR2 (germline): GTSNPN, SVGIG (reference sequence). The CDR3 is made up of 14 amino acids. The V and J ends lost 2 bases and 4 bases, in that order; junction bases with no gene match: 5. In nucleotides, the CDR3 is TGTGCCTGGAGTAGGGCGGGAGGTCCAGATACGCAGTATTTT. This codes for CAWSRAGGPDTQYF.

The chain carries TRBV29-1 and TRBJ2-7; 8 positions agree with TRBD1. Trimming took 3 bases from V and 7 from J; bases not matched to a gene: 14. The CDR3 covers 15 residues. Germline CDR1 and CDR2: SQVTM and ANQGSEA. The CDR3 sequence is CSVDSLSGGAGEQYF. DNA for the CDR3: TGCAGCGTTGATTCCCTCTCAGGGGGCGCGGGGGAGCAGTACTTC.

This sequence joins TRBV7-8 and TRBJ2-1; 8 bases align to TRBD2. With V trimmed by 10 bases and J by 8 bases, 4 bases remained unmatched. CDR3 size: 11 residues. CDR1 and CDR2 (germline): SGHVS, FQNEAQ. The CDR3 DNA sequence: TGTGCCACCTTACTAGCGGATGAGCAGTTCTTC. Its protein product is CATLLADEQFF.

The CDR3 sequence is CASSPRGQNYGYTF. The CDR3 DNA reads TGTGCCAGCAGCCCGCGGGGACAGAACTATGGCTACACCTTC. This chain connects TRBV7-9 to TRBJ1-2, with TRBD1 identical over 7 bases. This CDR3 region has 14 residues. Germline V gene data show CDR1 as SEHNR and CDR2 as FQNEAQ (reference sequence). Trimming took 5 bases from V and 2 from J; bases not matched to a gene: 5. The full variable domain, with the rest looked up from reference TRBV7-9 and TRBJ1-2, is DTGVSQNPRHKITKRGQNVTFRCDPISEHNRLYWYRQTLGQGPEFLTYFQNEAQLEKSRLLSDRFSAERPKGSFSTLEIQRTEQGDSAMYLCASSPRGQNYGYTFGSGTRLTVV.

As concerns this clone: The junction shows a germline mismatch at one end, possibly a read error. This rearrangement joins TRBV7-6 to TRBJ1-2, with D uncertain. The CDR3 is 9 residues long. Germline CDR1 SGHVS, CDR2 FNYEAQ. The CDR3 DNA sequence: TGTGCCAGCCTTTCGTGGGCAAATTTC. It specifies CASLSWANF. The variable domain in full, completed from reference TRBV7-6 and TRBJ1-2, reads GAGVSQSPRYKVTKRGQDVALRCDPISGHVSLYWYRQALGQGPEFLTYFNYEAQQDKSGLPNDRFSAERPEGSISTLTIQRTEQRDSAMYRCASLSWANFGSGTRLTVV.

J is TRBJ1-3 and V is TRBV9; 7 positions agree with TRBD1. V lost 1 base and J lost 0; bases outside the gene matches: 16. Germline V lookup: CDR1 SGDLS, CDR2 YYNGEE. This CDR3 spans 20 amino acids. The CDR3 bases are TGTGCCAGCAGCGTATGGGGGACAGAACTCTTCTCGCCCTCTGGAAACACCATATATTTT. Encoded protein: CASSVWGTELFSPSGNTIYF. The full variable domain, rest sourced from reference TRBV9 and TRBJ1-3, is DSGVTQTPKHLITATGQRVTLRCSPRSGDLSVYWYQQSLDQGLQFLIQYYNGEERAKGNILERFSAQQFPDLHSELNLSSLELGDSALYFCASSVWGTELFSPSGNTIYFGEGSWLTVV.